This T cell receptor beta chain was documented in a study of blood T cell repertoires in COVID-19. The CDR3 runs 11 residues. The V gene lost 5 bases and the J gene lost 2 bases, with 3 bases spanning the gap. In germline, CDR1 is SGHVS, CDR2 FNYEAQ. Sequenced by immunoSEQ multiplex PCR; TCRdb stores in-frame clones only, minus some. The sample gives some 89,000 clones, roughly 89% of which show up once; approximately 15% is in the top ten. Sequencing was carried out using peripheral blood. The chain uses TRBV7-6 and TRBJ2-5; D unclear. This sequence originates from a human donor in a cohort sampled during active COVID-19. The CDR3 is CASSPQETQYF. The DNA of the CDR3 is TGTGCCAGCAGCCCGCAAGAGACCCAGTACTTC.